This T cell receptor (beta chain) is from a study of blood T cell repertoires in COVID-19. Study context: Samples came from the United States, Italy and Spain, spanning acute and convalescent COVID-19.

In the original workflow: Amplified reference gene primers provided the basis for estimating nucleated cell counts. Sequenced by immunoSEQ multiplex PCR; TCRdb stores in-frame clones only, minus some. V, J and clone size are taken as reported in that table, and D and trimming were inferred from the DNA itself. The sample records 65,000 to 70,000 clones, around 88% being singletons. The CDR3 covers 15 residues. Germline loops: CDR1 MNHEY, CDR2 SMNVEV (reference sequence). Trimming stripped 8 bases from V and 5 bases from J, with 21 bases between. The chain employs TRBV27 and TRBJ1-2; no reliable D call. This TCR was sampled from a woman aged 80 or older with acute or convalescent COVID-19. The material sequenced was peripheral blood. CDR3 in amino acids: CASYLGREWLYGYTF. CDR3 nucleotides: TGTGCCAGCTACCTTGGACGGGAATGGCTGTATGGCTACACCTTC.